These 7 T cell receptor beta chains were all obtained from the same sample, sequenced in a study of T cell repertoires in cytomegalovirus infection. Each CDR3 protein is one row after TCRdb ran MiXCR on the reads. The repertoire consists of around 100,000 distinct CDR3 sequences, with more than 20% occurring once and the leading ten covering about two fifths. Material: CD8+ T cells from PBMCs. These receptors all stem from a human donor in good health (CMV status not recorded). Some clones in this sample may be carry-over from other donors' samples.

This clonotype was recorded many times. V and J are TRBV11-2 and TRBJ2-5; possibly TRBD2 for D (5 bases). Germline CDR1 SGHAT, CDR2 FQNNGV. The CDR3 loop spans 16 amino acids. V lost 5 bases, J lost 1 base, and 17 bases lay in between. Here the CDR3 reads CASSPPAAGSQETQYF. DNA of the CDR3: TGTGCCAGCAGCCCCCCCGCGGCGGGTAGCCAAGAGACCCAGTACTTC.

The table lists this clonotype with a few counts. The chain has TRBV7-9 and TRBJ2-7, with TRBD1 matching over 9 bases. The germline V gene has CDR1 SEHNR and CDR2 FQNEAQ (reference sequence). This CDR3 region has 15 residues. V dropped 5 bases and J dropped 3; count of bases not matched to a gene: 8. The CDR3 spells CASSTRRDRDYEQYF. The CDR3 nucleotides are TGTGCCAGCAGCACGAGGCGGGACAGGGACTACGAGCAGTACTTC.

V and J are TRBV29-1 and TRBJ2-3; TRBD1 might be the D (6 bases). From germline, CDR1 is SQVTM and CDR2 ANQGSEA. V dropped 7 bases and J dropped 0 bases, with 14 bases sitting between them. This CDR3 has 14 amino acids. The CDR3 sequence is CSERTGLSTDTQYF. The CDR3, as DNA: TGCAGCGAGAGAACAGGGCTTAGCACAGATACGCAGTATTTT.

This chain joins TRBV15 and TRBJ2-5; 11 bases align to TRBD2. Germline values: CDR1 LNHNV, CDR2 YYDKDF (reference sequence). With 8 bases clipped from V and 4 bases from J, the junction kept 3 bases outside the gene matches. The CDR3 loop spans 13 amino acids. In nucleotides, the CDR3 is TGTGCCACCTCAGGACTAGCGGGAGAGACCCAGTACTTC. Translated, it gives CATSGLAGETQYF.

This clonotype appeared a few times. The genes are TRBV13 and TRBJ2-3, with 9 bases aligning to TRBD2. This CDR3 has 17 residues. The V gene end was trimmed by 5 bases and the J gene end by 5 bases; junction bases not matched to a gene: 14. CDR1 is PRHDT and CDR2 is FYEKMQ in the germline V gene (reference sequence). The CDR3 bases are TGTGCCAGCAGCGAGGCCGGGGTAGCGGGAGTGGGAGATACGCAGTATTTT. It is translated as CASSEAGVAGVGDTQYF.

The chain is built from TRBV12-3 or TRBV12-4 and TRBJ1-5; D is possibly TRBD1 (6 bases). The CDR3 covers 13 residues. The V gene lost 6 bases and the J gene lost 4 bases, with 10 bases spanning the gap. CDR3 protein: CASREGGNQPQHF. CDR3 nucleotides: TGTGCCAGCAGAGAAGGGGGGAATCAGCCCCAGCATTTT.

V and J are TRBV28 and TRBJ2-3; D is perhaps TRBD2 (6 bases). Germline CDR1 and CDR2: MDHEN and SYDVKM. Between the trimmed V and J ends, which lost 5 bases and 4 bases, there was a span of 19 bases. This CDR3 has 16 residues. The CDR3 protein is CASSLPGARGSDTQYF. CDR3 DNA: TGTGCCAGCAGTCTCCCTGGTGCCCGGGGGTCAGATACGCAGTATTTT.